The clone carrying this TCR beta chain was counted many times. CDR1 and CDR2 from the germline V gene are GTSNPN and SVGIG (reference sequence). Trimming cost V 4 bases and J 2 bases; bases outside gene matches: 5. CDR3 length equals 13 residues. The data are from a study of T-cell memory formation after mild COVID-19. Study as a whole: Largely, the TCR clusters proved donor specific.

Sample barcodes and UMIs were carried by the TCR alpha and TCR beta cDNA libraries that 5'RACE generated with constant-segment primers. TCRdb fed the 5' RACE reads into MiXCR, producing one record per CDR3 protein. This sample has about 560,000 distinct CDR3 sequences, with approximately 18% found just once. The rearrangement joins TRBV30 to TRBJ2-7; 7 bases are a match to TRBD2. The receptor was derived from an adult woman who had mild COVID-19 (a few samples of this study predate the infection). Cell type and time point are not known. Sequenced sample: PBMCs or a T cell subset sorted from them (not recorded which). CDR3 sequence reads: CAWTGLAAYEQYF. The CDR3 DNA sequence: TGTGCCTGGACGGGTCTAGCGGCCTACGAGCAGTACTTC.